Listed below are T cell receptor beta chains from one sample, sequenced in a study of HIV-infected patients and healthy controls. One entry per CDR3 protein, called by TCRdb with MiXCR from the 5' RACE reads. The sample records almost 25,000 distinct CDR3 sequences, 8.5% being singletons. Sequencing was performed on blood. Receptor source: an adult in good health. The CDR3 runs from the conserved cysteine through the conserved F or W. D genes are given only for firm matches. Clone size is given for some rows only: seen once, a few or many times, or a class if the clone is expanded.

clone size: few
D gene: NA
J gene: TRBJ2-1
V gene: TRBV4-3
CDR3 DNA: TGCGCCAGCAGCCAAGACGTGCAGGGTGTGCGCAATGAGCAGTTCTTC
CDR3 protein: CASSQDVQGVRNEQFF

clone size: many
D gene: NA
J gene: TRBJ1-1
V gene: TRBV7-9
CDR3 DNA: TGTGCCAGCAGCTTAAGAGGCAAAACGAACACTGAAGCTTTCTTT
CDR3 protein: CASSLRGKTNTEAFF

clone size: few
D gene: TRBD1
J gene: TRBJ1-2
V gene: TRBV19
CDR3 DNA: TGTGCCAGTAGTATGAGGGACAGGGGATATTACACCTTC
CDR3 protein: CASSMRDRGYYTF

clone size: many
D gene: NA
J gene: TRBJ1-2
V gene: TRBV28
CDR3 DNA: TGTGCCAGCCGTGACAGGTTCACGTCCGGCTACACCTTC
CDR3 protein: CASRDRFTSGYTF

clone size: many
D gene: NA
J gene: TRBJ1-1
V gene: TRBV19
CDR3 DNA: TGTGCCAGTAGTATCCCCCGGGGGACTGAAGCTTTCTTT
CDR3 protein: CASSIPRGTEAFF

clone size: many
D gene: NA
J gene: TRBJ1-5
V gene: TRBV6-4
CDR3 DNA: TGTGCCAGCAGTCGTTACCCGGGACCTCCGATTAAGTATAGCAATCAGCCCCAGCATTTT
CDR3 protein: CASSRYPGPPIKYSNQPQHF

clone size: many
D gene: NA
J gene: TRBJ2-3
V gene: TRBV13
CDR3 DNA: TGTGCCAGCAGCTTAGGCCCGGGCCAGTCCCTTCGGGATACGCAGTATTTT
CDR3 protein: CASSLGPGQSLRDTQYF

clone size: many
D gene: TRBD2
J gene: TRBJ2-5
V gene: TRBV27
CDR3 DNA: TGTGCCAGCAGTTTAAGGCTAGCGGGGGGCGAGACCCAGTACTTC
CDR3 protein: CASSLRLAGGETQYF

clone size: many
D gene: NA
J gene: TRBJ1-2
V gene: TRBV4-2
CDR3 DNA: TGTGCCAGCAGCCAAGATGGCGTCCTAGCTAACTATGGCTACACCTTC
CDR3 protein: CASSQDGVLANYGYTF

clone size: many
D gene: NA
J gene: TRBJ1-2
V gene: TRBV29-1
CDR3 DNA: TGCAGCGTCCCTCCCCAGGGGCGCGGCTTGAACTATGGCTACACCTTC
CDR3 protein: CSVPPQGRGLNYGYTF

clone size: NA
D gene: NA
J gene: TRBJ1-5
V gene: TRBV19
CDR3 DNA: TGTGCCAGTAGCGAGGGCAGGGATCAGCCCCAGCATTTT
CDR3 protein: CASSEGRDQPQHF

clone size: many
D gene: NA
J gene: TRBJ2-1
V gene: TRBV5-1
CDR3 DNA: TGCGCCAGCAGCTCACGGGACGGAATCAATGAGCAGTTCTTC
CDR3 protein: CASSSRDGINEQFF

clone size: NA
D gene: TRBD1
J gene: TRBJ2-7
V gene: TRBV5-1
CDR3 DNA: TGCGCCAGCAGCTTGGTCGACAGGGGGCTGGGCGAGCAGTACTTC
CDR3 protein: CASSLVDRGLGEQYF

clone size: few
D gene: NA
J gene: TRBJ2-5
V gene: TRBV25-1
CDR3 DNA: TGTGCCAGCAGTGGGATTGAGCAGACCCAGTACTTC
CDR3 protein: CASSGIEQTQYF

clone size: many
D gene: NA
J gene: TRBJ2-3
V gene: TRBV13
CDR3 DNA: TGTGCCAGCAGTTCCTCTGGGGCAGGGTCCGATACGCAGTATTTT
CDR3 protein: CASSSSGAGSDTQYF

clone size: many
D gene: NA
J gene: TRBJ1-2
V gene: TRBV19
CDR3 DNA: TGTGCCAGTAGTGGGTCCCTAATAATCGGCTACACCTTC
CDR3 protein: CASSGSLIIGYTF

clone size: many
D gene: TRBD1
J gene: TRBJ2-7
V gene: TRBV29-1
CDR3 DNA: TGCAGCGTCGCCGGGACAGGGGTTTTGTACGAGCAGTACTTC
CDR3 protein: CSVAGTGVLYEQYF

clone size: medium-sized
D gene: TRBD1
J gene: TRBJ1-2
V gene: TRBV7-9
CDR3 DNA: TGTGCCAGCAGCTCCCGACAGGGCTTCGACGGCTACACCTTC
CDR3 protein: CASSSRQGFDGYTF

clone size: many
D gene: NA
J gene: TRBJ2-5
V gene: TRBV5-6
CDR3 DNA: TGTGCCAGCAGCGGATGGACGGGACCTGGGGAGACCCAGTACTTC
CDR3 protein: CASSGWTGPGETQYF

clone size: NA
D gene: TRBD1
J gene: TRBJ1-1
V gene: TRBV6-1
CDR3 DNA: TGTGCCAGCAGTGCCGACAGGGGTAGCACTGAAGCTTTCTTT
CDR3 protein: CASSADRGSTEAFF

clone size: few
D gene: NA
J gene: TRBJ2-6
V gene: TRBV4-2
CDR3 DNA: TGTGCCAGCAGCCTAGGGGCAGTTAGTCTCGGGGCCAACGTCCTGACTTTC
CDR3 protein: CASSLGAVSLGANVLTF

clone size: many
D gene: TRBD2
J gene: TRBJ2-3
V gene: TRBV25-1
CDR3 DNA: TGTGCCAGCAGTGGTAGCGGGAGCACAGATACGCAGTATTTT
CDR3 protein: CASSGSGSTDTQYF

clone size: many
D gene: NA
J gene: TRBJ1-1
V gene: TRBV3-1
CDR3 DNA: TGTGCCAGCAGCCAGGGATCGGGATGGACTGAAGCTTTCTTT
CDR3 protein: CASSQGSGWTEAFF

clone size: few
D gene: TRBD1
J gene: TRBJ2-3
V gene: TRBV6-5
CDR3 DNA: TGTGCCAGCAGGGGACAGGTCGTGGATACGCAGTATTTT
CDR3 protein: CASRGQVVDTQYF

clone size: many
D gene: NA
J gene: TRBJ1-6
V gene: TRBV7-9
CDR3 DNA: TGTGCCATCCTCATGGTCTCCAATTCACCCCTCCACTTT
CDR3 protein: CAILMVSNSPLHF

clone size: many
D gene: NA
J gene: TRBJ1-2
V gene: TRBV14
CDR3 DNA: TGTGCCAGCAGCCCGACGGCCCCAGGCTATGGCTACACCTTC
CDR3 protein: CASSPTAPGYGYTF

clone size: many
D gene: TRBD1
J gene: TRBJ1-3
V gene: TRBV30
CDR3 DNA: TGTGCCTGGATTCGCGAGGGGGCCGGAAACACCATATATTTT
CDR3 protein: CAWIREGAGNTIYF

clone size: medium-sized
D gene: NA
J gene: TRBJ1-5
V gene: TRBV3-1
CDR3 DNA: TGTGCCAGCAGCCAAGCGTCAGGGTCCAATCAGCCCCAGCATTTT
CDR3 protein: CASSQASGSNQPQHF

clone size: many
D gene: NA
J gene: TRBJ1-2
V gene: TRBV20-1
CDR3 DNA: TGCAGTGCTAGAGCGGACGGAGGAATCTATGGCTACACCTTC
CDR3 protein: CSARADGGIYGYTF

clone size: many
D gene: TRBD1
J gene: TRBJ1-5
V gene: TRBV19
CDR3 DNA: TGTGCCAGTAGTCTATGGACAGGGAATCAGCCCCAGCATTTT
CDR3 protein: CASSLWTGNQPQHF

clone size: many
D gene: NA
J gene: TRBJ2-7
V gene: TRBV12-3/TRBV12-4
CDR3 DNA: TGTGCCAGCAGCCCCGTTCGAGGGGGCTACGAGCAGTACTTC
CDR3 protein: CASSPVRGGYEQYF

clone size: few
D gene: TRBD2
J gene: TRBJ2-7
V gene: TRBV11-2
CDR3 DNA: TGTGCCAGCAGCCGACTAGCGGGGGGGCCGTACGAGCAGTACTTC
CDR3 protein: CASSRLAGGPYEQYF

clone size: few
D gene: NA
J gene: TRBJ1-6
V gene: TRBV6-5
CDR3 DNA: TGTGCCAGCAGCTTGGGACACCGGAATAATTCACCCCTCCACTTT
CDR3 protein: CASSLGHRNNSPLHF

clone size: many
D gene: NA
J gene: TRBJ2-1
V gene: TRBV6-2/TRBV6-3
CDR3 DNA: TGTGCCAGCAGTTACGTTAGCCAGCCCAATGAGCAGTTCTTC
CDR3 protein: CASSYVSQPNEQFF

clone size: many
D gene: NA
J gene: TRBJ1-2
V gene: TRBV7-2
CDR3 DNA: TGTGCCAGCAGCTTAGAAATTTTGGGGGGCTATGGCTACACCTTC
CDR3 protein: CASSLEILGGYGYTF

clone size: many
D gene: TRBD2
J gene: TRBJ2-3
V gene: TRBV6-1
CDR3 DNA: TGTGCCAGCAGCAGGGTCAGCGGGGGCAACACAGATACGCAGTATTTT
CDR3 protein: CASSRVSGGNTDTQYF

clone size: many
D gene: TRBD1
J gene: TRBJ1-1
V gene: TRBV12-3/TRBV12-4
CDR3 DNA: TGTGCCAGCAGTCGGGACAGGAGCTACACTGAAGCTTTCTTT
CDR3 protein: CASSRDRSYTEAFF

clone size: NA
D gene: NA
J gene: TRBJ2-7
V gene: TRBV28
CDR3 DNA: TGTGCCAGCAGTTTATCAGCGACAGGCACCTACGAGCAGTACTTC
CDR3 protein: CASSLSATGTYEQYF

clone size: once
D gene: NA
J gene: TRBJ1-1
V gene: TRBV6-5
CDR3 DNA: TGTGCCAGCAGTTACTCGGACGGTAATTGGCAAAACACTGAAGCTTTCTTT
CDR3 protein: CASSYSDGNWQNTEAFF

clone size: many
D gene: NA
J gene: TRBJ2-4
V gene: TRBV25-1
CDR3 DNA: TGTGCCAGCAGTGAATCCGATAGTGGTTCCCCCGGGGGATTCCGATTGGGCAAAAACATTCAGTACTTC
CDR3 protein: CASSESDSGSPGGFRLGKNIQYF

clone size: few
D gene: NA
J gene: TRBJ1-5
V gene: TRBV20-1
CDR3 DNA: TGCAGTGACAGGGAGAGAGGTTCCAATCAGCCCCAGCATTTT
CDR3 protein: CSDRERGSNQPQHF

clone size: medium-sized
D gene: NA
J gene: TRBJ1-1
V gene: TRBV7-9
CDR3 DNA: TGTGCCAGCAGCTTTGGGACCAACACTGAAGCTTTCTTT
CDR3 protein: CASSFGTNTEAFF